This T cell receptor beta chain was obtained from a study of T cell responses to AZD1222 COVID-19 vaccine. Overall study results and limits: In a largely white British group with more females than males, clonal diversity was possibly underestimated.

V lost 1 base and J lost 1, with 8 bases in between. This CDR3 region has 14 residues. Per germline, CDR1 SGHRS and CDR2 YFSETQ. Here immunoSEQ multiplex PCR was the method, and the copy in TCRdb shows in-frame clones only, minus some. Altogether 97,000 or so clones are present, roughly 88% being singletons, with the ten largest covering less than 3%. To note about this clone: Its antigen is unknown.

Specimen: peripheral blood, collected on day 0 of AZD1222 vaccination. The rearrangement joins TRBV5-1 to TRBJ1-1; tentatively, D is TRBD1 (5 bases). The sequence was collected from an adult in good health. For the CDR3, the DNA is TGCGCCAGCAGCTTGAGACAGTCGAACACTGAAGCTTTCTTT. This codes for CASSLRQSNTEAFF.